This T cell receptor beta chain came from a study of cytomegalovirus exposure and HLA in healthy donors. This clone has only one observation. The CDR3 runs to 13 residues. V was pared by 4 bases and J by 6 bases, with 4 bases of the junction left unmatched. Germline V gene data show CDR1 as SQVTM and CDR2 as ANQGSEA. It was with 60 Vbeta and 13 Jbeta primers that the PCR ran. Assay used: immunoSEQ multiplex PCR; TCRdb lists only in-frame clones, some missing. Of fewer than 200,000 clones in the sample, around 82% are singletons; the top ten hold roughly 1%. The sequenced sample was PBMCs. This sequence originates from a man aged 30 to 45 in good health and CMV-seronegative. The genes are TRBV29-1 and TRBJ2-2; the match to TRBD1 covers 8 bases. The CDR3 nucleotides are TGCAGCGTTGGGTCAGGGGGCCCCGGGGAGCTGTTTTTT. This sequence encodes CSVGSGGPGELFF.